This TCR beta chain was captured in a study of T cells in Graves' hyperthyroidism and ophthalmopathy. Study-wide results and limits: Most clonotypes that expanded in the thyroid above 0.001 also showed up in blood.

Using RNA transcripts as the source, TCR beta CDR3 regions were amplified. In the first-round RT-PCR of the TCR CDR3, the HTBI primer set was used. TCRdb reanalysed the multiplex PCR reads using MiXCR and keeps one entry per CDR3 protein. The sample carries 400,000 to 600,000 distinct CDR3 sequences, roughly 20% recorded once. Many counts were recorded for this clonotype. Antigen unknown. This clonotype was sampled from a man in his late teens or twenties with Graves' hyperthyroidism. The material sequenced was blood.

CDR3 bases: TGTGCCAGCACTATGGGCGACGCACCCCTCCACTTT. Translated: CASTMGDAPLHF. This chain links TRBV6-1 with TRBJ1-6, with unresolved D. The CDR3 extends over 12 amino acids. Trimming left V 7 bases short and J 11 bases short, with 12 bases between. Germline V lookup: CDR1 MNHNS, CDR2 SASEGT.